What follows describes a single TCR beta chain. Its antigen is currently not known. Within one base of it there is no much larger clone, and no base qualities were kept. Counted from cysteine to phenylalanine, this CDR3 has 15 amino acids. Only CDR3 DNA is held: 45 bases, read in frame from base 1. CDR1 and CDR2, looked up from the germline V gene (reference sequence), are SEHNR and FQNEAQ. After removal of 5 bases from V and 1 base from J, the junction retains 6 bases not matched to a gene. The CDR3 regions of human TCRbeta chains were analyzed by immunosequencing. Under the source paper's analysis protocol: Repertoire TCRs were matched against a reference library of SARS-CoV-2-specific TCRs generated with the MIRA antigen-specificity platform. Breadth was defined as the fraction of unique TCRs that were SARS-CoV-2-associated. Depth was defined as the fraction of total T cells that were SARS-CoV-2-associated. Each spike-specific TCR was assigned to its reactive spike region and to a CD4 or CD8 class using the MIRA data. Log10-transformed breadth and depth values were compared by one-way ANOVA with Sidak's multiple comparisons tests. As stored in TCRdb, this immuneACCESS dataset retains in-frame rearrangements with V and J assigned. A fraction of the clones does not appear; measured against another copy, unresolved V genes explain less than half of the discrepancy, and the remainder lacks a known reason. That table supplies the V and J calls and clone size; D and trimming were determined from the DNA. In all, the sample holds around 150,000 clones, and around 85% of those were seen once. The top ten constitute roughly 8.7% of the sample.

According to the study, the label for this sample's time point signals: about 28 days (+/-7) after the second vaccine dose. The treatment or condition label for this specimen denotes: meningococcal conjugate vaccine given as trial control. Vaccinee samples came from UK trials COV001 and COV002, including a single-blind randomized controlled phase 2/3 trial of AZD1222 (ChAdOx1 nCoV-19) in healthy adults. Trial participant PBMC samples were collected at day 0 and day 28 after the second dose for TCRbeta chain sequencing. The sample is drawn from a study of T cell responses to AZD1222 COVID-19 vaccine (dated by TCRdb to about 2021). In terms of the full investigation: TCR sequencing covered 233 trial participants: nearly 210 given two doses of AZD1222 and about 26 given two doses of MenACWY control vaccine. Trial participants were enrolled by age into 18-55, 56-69 and 70-plus year subgroups, with roughly 160, 29 and 62 TCR-sequenced participants respectively.

Beyond this particular receptor, the publication reports: Conclusions about previously exposed vaccinees are limited because only six or seven AZD1222 recipients were SARS-CoV-2 seropositive at baseline. Spike-specific TCR breadth and depth rose significantly after two AZD1222 doses compared with day 0 and with MenACWY recipients. Participants were mostly white British, with more females than males. The authors suggested clonal diversity may have been underestimated. CD4 TCRs associated with the vaccine covered the entire spike protein, and the dominant responses were in regions 160-218 and 743-854. Because no samples from the day 14 peak response were available, repertoires could be characterized only after the peak T cell response. Epitopes outside the regions mutated in the B.1.351 and B.1.1.7 variants were reportedly recognized by nearly half of the unique spike-specific TCRs. In the small 56-69-year group, the increase in depth fell short of significance, most likely because of low power.

Recombination connected TRBV7-9 to TRBJ1-1, with 8 junctional bases fitting TRBD1. Sequenced material: peripheral blood, taken 28 days after the second dose of the MenACWY control vaccine. This sequence was found in an adult who received the MenACWY meningococcal vaccine as a control. The DNA sequence is TGTGCCAGCAGCCCCCCCGACAGGGGGAACACTGAAGCTTTCTTT. It specifies CASSPPDRGNTEAFF.